The 18 T cell receptor beta chains below all came from one sample that was sequenced in a study of cytomegalovirus exposure and HLA in healthy donors. PCR was performed using 60 Vbeta and 13 Jbeta primers. Only in-frame clones appear in the TCRdb table, and some are missing; sequencing was by immunoSEQ multiplex PCR. The sample lists about 230,000 clones; 70% to 90% were seen once. Input material: PBMCs. Receptors originate from a girl aged 2 to 9 in good health and CMV-seronegative.

This clone was counted once. The CDR3 bases are TGTGCCAGCAGCCCCGGACAGGTAAAAACTGAAGCTTTCTTT. It codes for CASSPGQVKTEAFF. V is TRBV5-5 and J is TRBJ1-1, with 7 positions matching TRBD1. The CDR3 totals 14 residues. Germline CDR1 reads SGHKS; CDR2 reads YYEKEE (reference sequence). Trimming at V came to 4 bases and at J to 5 bases, leaving 8 bases not matched to a gene.

The rearrangement joins TRBV15 to TRBJ2-5, with 10 bases fitting TRBD1. V shed 3 bases and J 2 bases; nucleotides not matched to a gene: 0. The CDR3 totals 14 residues. CDR1 is LNHNV and CDR2 is YYDKDF in the germline V gene (reference sequence). Here the CDR3 reads CATSRDRGQETQYF. In DNA, the CDR3 is TGTGCCACCAGCAGGGACAGGGGGCAAGAGACCCAGTACTTC.

This clone appeared once. V and J are TRBV4-2 and TRBJ1-1; 8 bases are a match to TRBD1. The V and J ends lost 4 bases and 4 bases, in that order; junction bases with no gene match: 8. The CDR3 extends over 15 amino acids. Germline values: CDR1 LGHNA, CDR2 YNFKEQ. CDR3 residues: CASSLSQGAGTEAFF. In nucleotides, the CDR3 is TGTGCCAGCAGCCTATCCCAGGGGGCGGGCACTGAAGCTTTCTTT.

The V and J genes are TRBV6-1 and TRBJ2-5; D remains ambiguous. V lost 2 bases and J 2 bases, leaving 18 bases between the germline ends. CDR3 length: 17 amino acids. Germline V gene sequence: CDR1 MNHNS, CDR2 SASEGT. The CDR3 coding sequence is TGTGCCAGCAGTGAAACCCATTGGCGGTCCTTACAAGAGACCCAGTACTTC. Translating it yields CASSETHWRSLQETQYF.

CDR3 DNA: TGTGCCAGCAGCTCTCCTAGCGGGGGGTCCTACGAGCAGTACTTC. Translated: CASSSPSGGSYEQYF. This chain uses TRBV5-6 with TRBJ2-7, with TRBD2 matching 11 bases. V lost 3 bases to trimming and J lost 1 base; unmatched junction nucleotides: 3. The CDR3 sequence is 15 residues long. The germline CDR1 and CDR2 sequences are SGHDT and YYEEEE.

This chain uses TRBV6-1 with TRBJ2-5, with D maybe TRBD2 (5 bases). CDR3 size: 18 residues. CDR1 MNHNS and CDR2 SASEGT come from the germline V gene. Trimming removed 0 bases from V and 2 bases from J, with 19 bases in between. CDR3 coding DNA: TGTGCCAGCAGTGAAGCGTTACGGGGTAGAGGCCCTCAAGAGACCCAGTACTTC. Translated, it gives CASSEALRGRGPQETQYF.

This clone has only one observation. The CDR3 spells CAISGTGGMSEAFF. For the CDR3, the DNA is TGTGCCATCAGTGGGACAGGGGGAATGTCTGAAGCTTTCTTT. The genes are TRBV10-3 and TRBJ1-1, with 10 positions matching TRBD1. The ends lost 4 bases at V and 6 bases at J; junction bases unmatched: 5. The CDR3 totals 14 residues. Germline assignment: CDR1 ENHRY and CDR2 SYGVKD.

V usage is TRBV4-2 and J usage is TRBJ1-1; 10 bases are shared with TRBD1. Germline V gene data show CDR1 as LGHNA and CDR2 as YNFKEQ. The CDR3 covers 15 residues. V shed 1 base and J 5 bases; nucleotides not matched to a gene: 4. CDR3 residues: CASSQAQGQGTEAFF. Written as DNA, the CDR3 is TGTGCCAGCAGCCAAGCTCAGGGACAGGGGACTGAAGCTTTCTTT.

V and J are TRBV5-6 and TRBJ2-7; D might be TRBD1 (5 bases). From germline, CDR1 is SGHDT and CDR2 YYEEEE. Trimming took 2 bases from V and 2 from J, leaving 8 bases between them. This CDR3 has 13 amino acids. The CDR3 loop is CASSLGVAYEQYF. The DNA of the CDR3 is TGTGCCAGCAGCTTAGGGGTGGCCTACGAGCAGTACTTC.

This clone showed up just once. The chain joins TRBV5-4 to TRBJ1-1; 7 bases are shared with TRBD1. CDR3 length: 15 amino acids. The ends lost 0 bases at V and 0 bases at J; junction bases unmatched: 2. Germline CDR1 reads SGHNT; CDR2 reads YYREEE (reference sequence). CDR3 protein: CASSLGGTVNTEAFF. The CDR3 nucleotides read TGTGCCAGCAGCTTGGGAGGGACAGTGAACACTGAAGCTTTCTTT.

The chain joins TRBV7-3 to TRBJ2-5, with 9 positions matching TRBD1. Germline loops: CDR1 SGHTA, CDR2 FQGTGA. Trimming at V came to 3 bases and at J to 4 bases, leaving 12 bases not matched to a gene. CDR3 length equals 17 residues. The CDR3 DNA follows: TGTGCCAGCAGCTTCACAGGGGGCATTAGTTCGAGAGAGACCCAGTACTTC. Translation: CASSFTGGISSRETQYF.

Turning to this clone: Different DNA sequences within this sample yield the same CDR3. J is TRBJ1-5 and V is TRBV30, with no clear D. V lost 1 base and J lost 0, with 4 bases in between. Germline values: CDR1 GTSNPN, CDR2 SVGIG (reference sequence). The CDR3 has 13 residues. CDR3: CAWSAYSNQPQHF. The CDR3 DNA reads as TGTGCCTGGAGTGCGTATAGCAATCAGCCCCAGCATTTT.

The chain combines TRBV14 with TRBJ1-1; D is unclear. The germline gives CDR1 SGHDN, CDR2 FVKESK. The CDR3 spans 13 residues. V dropped 4 bases and J dropped 1 base, with 7 bases sitting between them. The CDR3 reads CASSRARNTEAFF. The CDR3, as DNA: TGTGCCAGCAGCCGAGCACGGAACACTGAAGCTTTCTTT.

This chain joins TRBV7-6 and TRBJ2-7, with TRBD2 matching 7 bases. Germline values: CDR1 SGHVS, CDR2 FNYEAQ. The CDR3 has 15 residues. Unmatched junction bases numbered 13, after V lost 5 bases and J lost 6 bases. CDR3 nucleotides: TGTGCCAGCAGCCCCGTGGAAGGGAGGGCCAGCGAGCAGTACTTC. It translates to CASSPVEGRASEQYF.

The J gene is TRBJ2-7, the V gene TRBV10-3; TRBD2 matches 9 bases. CDR3 length: 14 residues. Germline loops: CDR1 ENHRY, CDR2 SYGVKD. V was pared by 11 bases and J by 3 bases, with 11 bases of the junction left unmatched. The CDR3 region has the DNA TGTGCCGTGAGCTTAGCGGGAGAGCACTACGAGCAGTACTTC. Translating it yields CAVSLAGEHYEQYF.

This clone has more than one count but fewer than ten. The rearrangement joins TRBV9 to TRBJ1-1; 10 nucleotides agree with TRBD1. The CDR3 spans 16 residues. Germline assignment: CDR1 SGDLS and CDR2 YYNGEE. V lost 3 bases and J lost 4; bases outside the gene matches: 9. CDR3 in DNA: TGTGCCAGCAGCGCCGGGACAGGGGTTTACGGCACTGAAGCTTTCTTT. Amino acid sequence: CASSAGTGVYGTEAFF.

Turning to this clone: This sample includes further DNA sequences coding for the same CDR3. V gene TRBV4-1 combines with J gene TRBJ1-6; TRBD1 matches 7 bases. V lost 1 base, J lost 7 bases, and 10 bases stayed unmatched. The CDR3 spans 17 residues. Germline CDR1 MGHRA, CDR2 YSYEKL. DNA for the CDR3: TGCGCCAGCAGCCAAGTCCCAGACAGGGCCGGGAATTCACCCCTCCACTTT. Amino acid sequence: CASSQVPDRAGNSPLHF.

The V gene is TRBV6-5, the J gene TRBJ1-2; TRBD1 matches 8 bases. The CDR3 covers 16 residues. Trimming at V came to 2 bases and at J to 7 bases, leaving 12 bases not matched to a gene. CDR1 is MNHEY and CDR2 is SVGAGI in the germline V gene. CDR3 loop: CASSYVSGQGRFGYTF. CDR3 coding DNA: TGTGCCAGCAGTTACGTCAGCGGACAGGGTCGCTTTGGCTACACCTTC.